This entry concerns a single T cell receptor (beta chain). The antigen it binds to is not known. Base qualities are not at hand, and no much larger clone is one base apart. Taken from cysteine to phenylalanine, the CDR3 has 12 residues. Of all the DNA, just the CDR3 is kept, 36 bases in frame from base 1. This entry belongs to a study of technical replicates of blood from a few donors (TCRdb year 2017). Libraries were made using the immunoSEQ multiplex PCR assay. TCRdb obtained this table from immuneACCESS and retained in-frame rearrangements with V and J assigned. These tables miss some clones; where compared with another copy, unresolved V genes account for less than half of the shortfall, and the remainder is unexplained. This sample comprises 60,000 to 75,000 clones, under 98% of them detected only once. Approximately 0.26% of the sample is held by the ten biggest clonotypes.

The chain was built from TRBV21-1 and TRBJ1-2; the table's D call TRBD1 went unverified against the DNA. TRBV21-1 is reported as a pseudogene. This sequence was found in a human donor in good health. Sequencing input: T cells isolated from PBMCs. The DNA sequence is given as TGTGCCAGCCTACAGGCCTACTATGGCTACACCTTC. This sequence encodes CASLQAYYGYTF.